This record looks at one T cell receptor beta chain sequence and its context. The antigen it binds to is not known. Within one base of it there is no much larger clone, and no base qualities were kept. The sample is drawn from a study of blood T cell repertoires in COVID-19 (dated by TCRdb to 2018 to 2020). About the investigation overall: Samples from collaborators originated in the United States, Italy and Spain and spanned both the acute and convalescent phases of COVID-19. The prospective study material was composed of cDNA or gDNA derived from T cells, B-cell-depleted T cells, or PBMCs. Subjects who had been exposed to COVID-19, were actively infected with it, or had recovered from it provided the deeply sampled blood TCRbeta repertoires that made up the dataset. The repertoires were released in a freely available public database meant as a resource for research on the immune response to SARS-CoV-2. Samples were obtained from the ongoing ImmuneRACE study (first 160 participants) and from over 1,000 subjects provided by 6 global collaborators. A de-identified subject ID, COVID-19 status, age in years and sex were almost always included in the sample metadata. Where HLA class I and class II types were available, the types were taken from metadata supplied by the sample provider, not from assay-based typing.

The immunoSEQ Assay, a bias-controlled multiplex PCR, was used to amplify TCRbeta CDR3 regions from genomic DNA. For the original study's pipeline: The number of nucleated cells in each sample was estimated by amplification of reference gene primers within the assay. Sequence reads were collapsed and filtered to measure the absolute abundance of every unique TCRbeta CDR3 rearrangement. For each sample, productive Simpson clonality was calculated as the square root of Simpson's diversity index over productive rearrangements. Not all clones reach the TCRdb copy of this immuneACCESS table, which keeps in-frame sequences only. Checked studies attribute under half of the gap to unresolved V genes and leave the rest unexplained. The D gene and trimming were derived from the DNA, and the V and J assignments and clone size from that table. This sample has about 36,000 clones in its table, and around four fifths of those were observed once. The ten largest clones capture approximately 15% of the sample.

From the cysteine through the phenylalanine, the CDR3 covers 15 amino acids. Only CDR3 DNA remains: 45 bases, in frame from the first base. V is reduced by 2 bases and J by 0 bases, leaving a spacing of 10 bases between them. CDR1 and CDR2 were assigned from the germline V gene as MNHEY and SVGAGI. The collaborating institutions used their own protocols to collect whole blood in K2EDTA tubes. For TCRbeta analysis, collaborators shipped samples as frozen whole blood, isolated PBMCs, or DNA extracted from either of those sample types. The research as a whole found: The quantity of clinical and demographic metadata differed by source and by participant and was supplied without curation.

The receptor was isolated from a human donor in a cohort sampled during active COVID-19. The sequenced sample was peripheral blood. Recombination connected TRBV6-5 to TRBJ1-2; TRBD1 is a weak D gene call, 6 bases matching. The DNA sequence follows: TGTGCCAGCAGTTACCGCGGGGGCACTAACTATGGCTACACCTTC. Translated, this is CASSYRGGTNYGYTF.